This T cell receptor beta chain was recorded in a study of shared clonotypes between healthy human individuals. Overall study context: Contributing individuals were a couple of females and a few males aged 18 to 49.

TCRdb's copy holds only in-frame clones and misses some; the assay was immunoSEQ multiplex PCR. Among over a million clones listed, 98% were seen once. The CDR3 covers 14 residues. V was trimmed by 2 bases and J by 7 bases, leaving 12 bases between them. In germline, CDR1 is MNHNS, CDR2 SASEGT. This clonotype originated in a man between 25 and 39 years old in good health. Sample: naive CD4+ T cells sorted from blood. Subset: CD45RA+ positively selected. The chain is built from TRBV6-1 and TRBJ2-1; a possible D gene is TRBD2 (5 bases). This chain's CDR3 is CASSELRGRNEQFF. Here the CDR3 DNA reads TGTGCCAGCAGTGAACTTCGGGGTCGGAATGAGCAGTTCTTC.